This is a list of T cell receptor beta chains from one sample in a study of cytomegalovirus exposure and HLA in healthy donors. Clones were sequenced by immunoSEQ multiplex PCR, and TCRdb holds only the in-frame ones, with some missing. Of some 200,000 clones detected, around 86% appear once; the ten largest clones hold more than 6%. Sequenced: PBMCs. The receptor source for this set is a man in his forties or fifties in good health and CMV-seropositive. Each CDR3 is given with its conserved first and last residue. A D gene is named only where the DNA matches it firmly. Only some rows state a clone size, as once, few, many or a class for expanded clones.

J gene,clone size,D gene,V gene,CDR3 protein,CDR3 DNA
TRBJ2-3,once,TRBD1,TRBV6-5,CASSYGTGGDTQYF,TGTGCCAGCAGTTACGGGACAGGAGGTGATACGCAGTATTTT
TRBJ2-5,NA,NA,TRBV5-6,CASSLYPSETQYF,TGTGCCAGCAGCCTCTATCCTTCGGAGACCCAGTACTTC
TRBJ2-4,NA,NA,TRBV15,CATSRPKAKNIQYF,TGTGCCACCAGCAGACCAAAAGCCAAAAACATTCAGTACTTC
TRBJ2-3,NA,TRBD2,TRBV10-2,CASSESSGGAADTQYF,TGCGCCAGCAGTGAGTCGAGCGGGGGGGCGGCAGATACGCAGTATTTT
TRBJ2-3,NA,NA,TRBV28,CASSLNSPGWLAPVTDTQYF,TGTGCCAGCAGTTTAAATTCCCCGGGGTGGCTAGCACCGGTCACAGATACGCAGTATTTT
TRBJ2-5,few,TRBD1,TRBV30,CAWSVSGGNQETQYF,TGTGCCTGGAGTGTGTCAGGGGGCAACCAAGAGACCCAGTACTTC
TRBJ2-7,NA,TRBD1,TRBV30,CAGWGTGSHEQYF,TGTGCTGGCTGGGGGACAGGGAGCCACGAGCAGTACTTC
TRBJ1-1,NA,NA,TRBV4-1,CASSQGRGVNTEAFF,TGCGCCAGCAGCCAAGGCAGGGGAGTGAACACTGAAGCTTTCTTT
TRBJ2-6,few,NA,TRBV7-3,CASSLTETGTGANVLTF,TGTGCCAGCAGCTTAACTGAAACAGGGACTGGGGCCAACGTCCTGACTTTC
TRBJ1-4,NA,NA,TRBV5-1,CASTLEGEKLFF,TGCGCCAGCACCCTGGAGGGGGAAAAACTGTTTTTT
TRBJ2-7,NA,TRBD1,TRBV19,CASSLRQGLRNEQYF,TGTGCCAGTAGTCTACGACAGGGATTAAGGAACGAGCAGTACTTC
TRBJ2-1,NA,TRBD2,TRBV5-3,CARSLGGGAPSNEQFF,TGTGCCAGAAGCTTGGGCGGGGGGGCCCCGAGCAATGAGCAGTTCTTC
TRBJ1-5,NA,NA,TRBV6-5,CASGREPQPQHF,TGTGCCAGCGGTAGGGAGCCCCAGCCCCAGCATTTT
TRBJ2-7,NA,TRBD2,TRBV27,CASSLHPGTIYEQYF,TGTGCCAGCAGTCTACACCCCGGGACTATTTACGAGCAGTACTTC
TRBJ1-2,NA,NA,TRBV29-1,CSVDTGVNYGYTF,TGCAGCGTTGATACGGGGGTTAACTATGGCTACACCTTC
TRBJ1-5,few,NA,TRBV9,CASSVGTGNYQPQHF,TGTGCCAGCAGCGTAGGAACAGGGAATTATCAGCCCCAGCATTTT
TRBJ2-5,NA,TRBD2,TRBV18,CASSPNPLAGGAQETQYF,TGTGCCAGCTCACCTAATCCTCTGGCGGGGGGCGCCCAAGAGACCCAGTACTTC
TRBJ1-2,NA,NA,TRBV29-1,CSVDGGVRDGYTF,TGCAGCGTCGACGGGGGGGTAAGGGATGGCTACACCTTC
TRBJ1-4,NA,NA,TRBV19,CASTRVLAATNEKLFF,TGTGCCAGTACTCGGGTATTGGCCGCAACTAATGAAAAACTGTTTTTT
TRBJ1-6,NA,NA,TRBV5-5,CASSLRTDSPLHF,TGTGCCAGCAGCCTTCGGACAGATTCACCCCTCCACTTT
TRBJ2-6,NA,NA,TRBV19,CASSTGGISGANVLTF,TGTGCCAGTAGTACTGGAGGGATCTCTGGGGCCAACGTCCTGACTTTC
TRBJ2-7,NA,NA,TRBV7-9,CASSLSSAGTDEQYF,TGTGCCAGCAGCTTATCTTCGGCAGGTACTGACGAGCAGTACTTC
TRBJ2-5,NA,NA,TRBV9,CASSVGTRETQYF,TGTGCCAGCAGCGTAGGGACAAGAGAGACCCAGTACTTC
TRBJ2-7,NA,TRBD1,TRBV7-6,CASSLGRTGASYEQYF,TGTGCCAGCAGCTTAGGGAGGACAGGGGCTTCCTACGAGCAGTACTTC
TRBJ2-3,NA,NA,TRBV10-3,CATGEDTQYF,TGTGCCACGGGGGAAGATACGCAGTATTTT